A selection of T cell receptor beta chains follows, all from one sample in a study of blood T cell repertoires in COVID-19. Only in-frame clones appear in the TCRdb table, and some are missing; sequencing was by immunoSEQ multiplex PCR. The table shows 25,000 to 30,000 clones, with approximately 90% occurring only once. Sequencing used peripheral blood. The receptors here all came from a human donor in a cohort sampled during active COVID-19. Each CDR3 is given with its conserved first and last residue. Each record gives: V gene, clone size, D gene, J gene, CDR3 DNA, CDR3 protein. A D gene is named only where the DNA matches it firmly. Clone size, where shown, is once, few, many, or a class for clones that have expanded.

V gene: TRBV6-2/TRBV6-3; clone size: NA; D gene: TRBD1; J gene: TRBJ2-7; CDR3 DNA: TGTGCCAGCAGTTACCCTGAGGGGGCCCCTCCCTACGAGCAGTACTTC; CDR3 protein: CASSYPEGAPPYEQYF
V gene: TRBV7-2; clone size: NA; D gene: TRBD2; J gene: TRBJ2-1; CDR3 DNA: TGTGCCAGCAGCTGGACTAGCGGGAATGAGCAGTTCTTC; CDR3 protein: CASSWTSGNEQFF
V gene: TRBV11-3; clone size: NA; D gene: TRBD1; J gene: TRBJ1-1; CDR3 DNA: TGTGCCAGCAGCTTCCAGGGGGACAGCACTGAAGCTTTCTTT; CDR3 protein: CASSFQGDSTEAFF
V gene: TRBV5-8; clone size: NA; D gene: NA; J gene: TRBJ2-5; CDR3 DNA: TGTGCCAGCAGCTTGTCTGGAGGTCCGGCCCAGTACTTC; CDR3 protein: CASSLSGGPAQYF
V gene: TRBV2; clone size: NA; D gene: NA; J gene: TRBJ2-7; CDR3 DNA: TGTGCCAGCAGTGAAGGGACAGACTCCTACGAGCAGTACTTC; CDR3 protein: CASSEGTDSYEQYF
V gene: TRBV11-2; clone size: NA; D gene: TRBD2; J gene: TRBJ2-1; CDR3 DNA: TGTGCCAGCAAAGGGCTCTTGAGCGGGAGTGGGAATGAGCAGTTCTTC; CDR3 protein: CASKGLLSGSGNEQFF
V gene: TRBV10-3; clone size: NA; D gene: NA; J gene: TRBJ1-6; CDR3 DNA: TGTGCCATCAGAAACGGGGGGCCATACAATTCACCCCTCCACTTT; CDR3 protein: CAIRNGGPYNSPLHF
V gene: TRBV7-2; clone size: NA; D gene: TRBD1; J gene: TRBJ1-1; CDR3 DNA: TGTGCCAGCAGCCTCACGGGACAGGGGGGGACTGAAGCTTTCTTT; CDR3 protein: CASSLTGQGGTEAFF
V gene: TRBV5-1; clone size: NA; D gene: NA; J gene: TRBJ2-3; CDR3 DNA: TGCGCCAGCAGGGAGGGGACTAGCACAGATACGCAGTATTTT; CDR3 protein: CASREGTSTDTQYF
V gene: TRBV10-3; clone size: NA; D gene: NA; J gene: TRBJ2-3; CDR3 DNA: TGTGCCATCAGTGAGTCGTCCGGGGTAGAGGGCACAGATACGCAGTATTTT; CDR3 protein: CAISESSGVEGTDTQYF
V gene: TRBV7-2; clone size: NA; D gene: NA; J gene: TRBJ2-7; CDR3 DNA: TGTGCCAGCAGCTTCTACAGGGAAATGGAGCAGTACTTC; CDR3 protein: CASSFYREMEQYF
V gene: TRBV9; clone size: NA; D gene: TRBD1; J gene: TRBJ2-3; CDR3 DNA: TGTGCCAGCAGCCAGGGGGTGGGCACAGATACGCAGTATTTT; CDR3 protein: CASSQGVGTDTQYF
V gene: TRBV6-5; clone size: large; D gene: NA; J gene: TRBJ1-3; CDR3 DNA: TGTGCCAGCAGTTACGCGCTGAACTCTGGAAACACCATATATTTT; CDR3 protein: CASSYALNSGNTIYF
V gene: TRBV10-1; clone size: NA; D gene: TRBD1; J gene: TRBJ2-7; CDR3 DNA: TGCGCCAGCACCCCGGGACAGGGCCACGAGCAGTACTTC; CDR3 protein: CASTPGQGHEQYF
V gene: TRBV9; clone size: few; D gene: NA; J gene: TRBJ1-5; CDR3 DNA: TGTGCCAGCAGCCCCACAGGAAATCAGCCCCAGCATTTT; CDR3 protein: CASSPTGNQPQHF
V gene: TRBV2; clone size: NA; D gene: NA; J gene: TRBJ2-7; CDR3 DNA: TGTGCCAGCAGTCGGACGCTTGGTGGCCGGGAAGGGCAGTACTTC; CDR3 protein: CASSRTLGGREGQYF
V gene: TRBV3-1/TRBV3-2; clone size: NA; D gene: NA; J gene: TRBJ1-4; CDR3 DNA: TGTGCCAGCAGCCAAGATAGGGAGCAAAAACTGTTTTTT; CDR3 protein: CASSQDREQKLFF
V gene: TRBV15; clone size: NA; D gene: TRBD2; J gene: TRBJ2-3; CDR3 DNA: TGTGCCACCAGCAGGATTCTAGCGGGGGGGTTAGGTACGCAGTATTTT; CDR3 protein: CATSRILAGGLGTQYF
V gene: TRBV28; clone size: NA; D gene: TRBD1; J gene: TRBJ1-3; CDR3 DNA: TGTGCCAGCAGCTTTGGACAGGCTGGAAACACCATATATTTT; CDR3 protein: CASSFGQAGNTIYF
V gene: TRBV6-5; clone size: NA; D gene: TRBD1; J gene: TRBJ2-7; CDR3 DNA: TGTGCCAGCAGTTACGAGGACAGGGCGAGTTACGAGCAGTACTTC; CDR3 protein: CASSYEDRASYEQYF
V gene: TRBV5-4; clone size: NA; D gene: NA; J gene: TRBJ1-2; CDR3 DNA: TGTGCCAGCAGCTCTGGCGTGGAGGACGGTGGCTACACCTTC; CDR3 protein: CASSSGVEDGGYTF
V gene: TRBV5-1; clone size: NA; D gene: NA; J gene: TRBJ2-1; CDR3 DNA: TGCGCCAGCAGCTCCGTCTACAATGAGCAGTTCTTC; CDR3 protein: CASSSVYNEQFF
V gene: TRBV19; clone size: NA; D gene: TRBD1; J gene: TRBJ1-1; CDR3 DNA: TGTGCCAGTACCCGGGACAGTTTGAACACTGAAGCTTTCTTT; CDR3 protein: CASTRDSLNTEAFF
V gene: TRBV18; clone size: NA; D gene: NA; J gene: TRBJ1-1; CDR3 DNA: TGTGCCAGCTCACCAGACATCACTGAAGCTTTCTTT; CDR3 protein: CASSPDITEAFF
V gene: TRBV18; clone size: NA; D gene: NA; J gene: TRBJ2-3; CDR3 DNA: TGTGCCAGCTCTCCTCTAGATACGCAGTATTTT; CDR3 protein: CASSPLDTQYF
V gene: TRBV29-1; clone size: NA; D gene: TRBD2; J gene: TRBJ2-1; CDR3 DNA: TGCAGCGTTGAAGTAGGGAGGGCCTCCTACAATGAGCAGTTCTTC; CDR3 protein: CSVEVGRASYNEQFF
V gene: TRBV11-3; clone size: NA; D gene: NA; J gene: TRBJ2-7; CDR3 DNA: TGTGCCAGCAGCTTAGATCCCATCGGTCAGCAGTACTTC; CDR3 protein: CASSLDPIGQQYF
V gene: TRBV7-2; clone size: NA; D gene: TRBD1; J gene: TRBJ2-7; CDR3 DNA: TGTGCCAGCAGCTCCGACAGGGGGTTCTACGAGCAGTACTTC; CDR3 protein: CASSSDRGFYEQYF
V gene: TRBV20-1; clone size: NA; D gene: NA; J gene: TRBJ2-5; CDR3 DNA: TGCAGTGCTGACAGGGAGACCCAGTACTTC; CDR3 protein: CSADRETQYF
V gene: TRBV6-2/TRBV6-3; clone size: NA; D gene: NA; J gene: TRBJ1-2; CDR3 DNA: TGTGCCAGCAGCCCGGATGGAGGGGTCAGGGGCTACACCTTC; CDR3 protein: CASSPDGGVRGYTF
V gene: TRBV5-1; clone size: NA; D gene: NA; J gene: TRBJ2-7; CDR3 DNA: TGCGCCAGCAGCCCAGGTGTTAGCGGCTACGAGCAGTACTTC; CDR3 protein: CASSPGVSGYEQYF
V gene: TRBV7-8; clone size: once; D gene: NA; J gene: TRBJ2-1; CDR3 DNA: TGTGCCAGCACCAAGACTCGCGCCTACAATGAGCAGTTCTTC; CDR3 protein: CASTKTRAYNEQFF
V gene: TRBV5-1; clone size: few; D gene: TRBD2; J gene: TRBJ2-1; CDR3 DNA: TGCGCCAGCAGCTTTCTGGGTCTTAGCGGGGTATACAATGAGCAGTTCTTC; CDR3 protein: CASSFLGLSGVYNEQFF
V gene: TRBV4-1; clone size: NA; D gene: NA; J gene: TRBJ1-5; CDR3 DNA: TGCGCCAGCAGTCTCCCCGGGGGGGGTAATCAGCCCCAGCATTTT; CDR3 protein: CASSLPGGGNQPQHF